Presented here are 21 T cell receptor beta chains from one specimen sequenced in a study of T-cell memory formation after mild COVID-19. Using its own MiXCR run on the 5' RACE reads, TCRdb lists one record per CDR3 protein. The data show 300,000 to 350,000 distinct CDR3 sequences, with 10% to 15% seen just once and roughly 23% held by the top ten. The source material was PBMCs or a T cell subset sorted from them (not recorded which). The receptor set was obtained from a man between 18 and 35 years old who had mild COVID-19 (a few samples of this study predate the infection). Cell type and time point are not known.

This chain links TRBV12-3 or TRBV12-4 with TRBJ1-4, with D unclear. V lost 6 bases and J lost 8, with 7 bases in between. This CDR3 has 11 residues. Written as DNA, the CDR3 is TGTGCCAGCAGGGGAGGAGAAAAACTGTTTTTT. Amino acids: CASRGGEKLFF.

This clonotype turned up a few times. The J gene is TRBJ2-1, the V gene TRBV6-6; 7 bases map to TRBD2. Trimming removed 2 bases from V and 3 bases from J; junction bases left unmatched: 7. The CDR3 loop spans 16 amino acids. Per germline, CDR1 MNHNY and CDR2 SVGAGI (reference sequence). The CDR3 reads CASSYPYAGDYNEQFF. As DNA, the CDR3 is TGTGCCAGCAGTTACCCCTATGCGGGGGACTACAATGAGCAGTTCTTC.

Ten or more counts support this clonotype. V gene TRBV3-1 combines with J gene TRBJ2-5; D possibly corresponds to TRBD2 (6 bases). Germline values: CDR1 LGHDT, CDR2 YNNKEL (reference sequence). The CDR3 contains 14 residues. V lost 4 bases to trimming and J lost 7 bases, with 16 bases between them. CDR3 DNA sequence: TGTGCCAGCAGCCCCGGGACTGACGGGAGGACCCAGTACTTC. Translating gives CASSPGTDGRTQYF.

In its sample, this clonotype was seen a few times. The CDR3 DNA reads TGTGCCAGCAGCTTAACAATGGGGGGTTGGAATGAGCAGTTCTTC. Encoded protein: CASSLTMGGWNEQFF. The rearrangement uses TRBV7-2 and TRBJ2-1; the D gene is possibly TRBD2 (6 bases). Trimming took off 2 bases at V and 7 bases at J, with 15 bases between the two ends. Germline loops: CDR1 SGHTA, CDR2 FQGNSA. The CDR3 length is 15 residues.

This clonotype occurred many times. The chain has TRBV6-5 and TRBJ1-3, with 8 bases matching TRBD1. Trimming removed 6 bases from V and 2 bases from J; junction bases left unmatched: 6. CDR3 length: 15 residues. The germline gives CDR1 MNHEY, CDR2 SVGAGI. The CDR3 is CASSLLQGAGNTIYF. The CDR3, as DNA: TGTGCCAGCAGCCTCCTACAGGGGGCTGGAAACACCATATATTTT.

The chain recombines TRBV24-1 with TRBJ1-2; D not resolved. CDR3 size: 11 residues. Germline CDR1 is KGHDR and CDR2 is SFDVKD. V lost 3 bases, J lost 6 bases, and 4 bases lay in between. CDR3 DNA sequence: TGTGCCACCAGTGATGTCGATGGCTACACCTTC. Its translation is CATSDVDGYTF.

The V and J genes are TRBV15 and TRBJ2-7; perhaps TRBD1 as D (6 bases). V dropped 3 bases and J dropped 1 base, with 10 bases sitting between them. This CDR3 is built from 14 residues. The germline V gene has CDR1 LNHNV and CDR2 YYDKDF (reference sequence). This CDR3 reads CATSSGDTSYEQYV. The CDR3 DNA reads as TGTGCCACCAGCAGCGGGGACACTTCCTACGAGCAGTACGTC.

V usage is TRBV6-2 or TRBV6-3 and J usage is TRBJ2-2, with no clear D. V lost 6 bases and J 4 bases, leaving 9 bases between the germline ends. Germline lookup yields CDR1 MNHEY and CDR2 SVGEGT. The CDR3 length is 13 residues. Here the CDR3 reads CASRKGLTGELFF. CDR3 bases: TGTGCCAGCAGAAAGGGTCTCACCGGGGAGCTGTTTTTT.

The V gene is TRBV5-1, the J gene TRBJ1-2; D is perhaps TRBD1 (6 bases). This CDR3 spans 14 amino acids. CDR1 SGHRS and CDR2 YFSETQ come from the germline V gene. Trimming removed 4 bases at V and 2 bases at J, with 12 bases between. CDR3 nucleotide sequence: TGCGCCAGCAGCGCGTACGGGGGCAACTATGGCTACACCTTC. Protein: CASSAYGGNYGYTF.

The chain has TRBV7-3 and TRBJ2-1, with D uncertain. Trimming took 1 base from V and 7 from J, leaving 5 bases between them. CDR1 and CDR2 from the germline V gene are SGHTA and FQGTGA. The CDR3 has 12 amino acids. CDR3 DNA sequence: TGTGCCAGCAGCTTAAATGGGAATGAGCAGTTCTTC. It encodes CASSLNGNEQFF.

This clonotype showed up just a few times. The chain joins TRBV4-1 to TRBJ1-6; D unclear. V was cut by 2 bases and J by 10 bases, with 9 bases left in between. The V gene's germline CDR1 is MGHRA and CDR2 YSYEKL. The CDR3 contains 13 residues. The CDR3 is CASSQFDLSPLHF. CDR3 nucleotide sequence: TGCGCCAGCAGCCAATTTGACCTCTCACCCCTCCACTTT.

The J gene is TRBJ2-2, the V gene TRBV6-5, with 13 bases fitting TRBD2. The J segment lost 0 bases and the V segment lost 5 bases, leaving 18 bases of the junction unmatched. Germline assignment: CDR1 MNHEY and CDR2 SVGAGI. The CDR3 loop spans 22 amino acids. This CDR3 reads CASSDRTGGRLAGGTNTGELFF. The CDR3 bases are TGTGCCAGCAGTGACCGGACAGGGGGAAGACTAGCGGGGGGCACGAACACCGGGGAGCTGTTTTTT.

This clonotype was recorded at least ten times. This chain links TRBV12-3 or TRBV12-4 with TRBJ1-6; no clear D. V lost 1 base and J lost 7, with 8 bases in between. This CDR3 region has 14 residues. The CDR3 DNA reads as TGTGCCAGCAGTTTAGGGGCCCTAAATTCACCCCTCCACTTT. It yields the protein CASSLGALNSPLHF.

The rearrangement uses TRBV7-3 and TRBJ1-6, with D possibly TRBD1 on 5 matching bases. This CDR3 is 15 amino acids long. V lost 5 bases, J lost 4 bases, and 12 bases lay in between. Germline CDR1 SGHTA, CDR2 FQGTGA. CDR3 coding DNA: TGTGCCAGCAGCCGATCGGGACTGTATAATTCACCCCTCCACTTT. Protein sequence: CASSRSGLYNSPLHF. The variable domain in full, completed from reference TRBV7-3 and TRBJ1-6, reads GAGVSQTPSNKVTEKGKYVELRCDPISGHTALYWYRQSLGQGPEFLIYFQGTGAADDSGLPNDRFFAVRPEGSVSTLKIQRTERGDSAVYLCASSRSGLYNSPLHFGNGTRLTVT.

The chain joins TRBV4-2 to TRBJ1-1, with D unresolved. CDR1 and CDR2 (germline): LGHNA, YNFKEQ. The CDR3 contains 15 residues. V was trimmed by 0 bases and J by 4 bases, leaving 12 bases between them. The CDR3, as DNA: TGTGCCAGCAGCCAAGACCTAGCCCCGAGCACTGAAGCTTTCTTT. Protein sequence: CASSQDLAPSTEAFF.

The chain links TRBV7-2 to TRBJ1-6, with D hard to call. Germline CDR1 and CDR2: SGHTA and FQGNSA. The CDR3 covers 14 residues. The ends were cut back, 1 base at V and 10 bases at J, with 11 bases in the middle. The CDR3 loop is CASSLEVPYSPLHF. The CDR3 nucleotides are TGTGCCAGCAGCTTAGAAGTCCCCTACTCACCCCTCCACTTT.

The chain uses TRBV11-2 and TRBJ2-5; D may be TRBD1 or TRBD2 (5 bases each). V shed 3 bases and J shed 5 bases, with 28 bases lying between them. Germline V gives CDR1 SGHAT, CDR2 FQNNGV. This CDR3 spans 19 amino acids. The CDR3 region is CASSFSAFLPGRRTETQYF. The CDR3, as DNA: TGTGCCAGCAGCTTTTCTGCGTTCCTCCCGGGACGAAGGACTGAGACCCAGTACTTC.

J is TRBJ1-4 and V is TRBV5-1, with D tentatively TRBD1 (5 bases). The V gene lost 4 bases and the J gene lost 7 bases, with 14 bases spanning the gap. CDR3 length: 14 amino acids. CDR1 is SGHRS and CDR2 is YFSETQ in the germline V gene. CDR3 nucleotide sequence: TGCGCCAGCAGCGTCGGGACCAGCAGTGAAAAACTGTTTTTT. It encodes CASSVGTSSEKLFF.

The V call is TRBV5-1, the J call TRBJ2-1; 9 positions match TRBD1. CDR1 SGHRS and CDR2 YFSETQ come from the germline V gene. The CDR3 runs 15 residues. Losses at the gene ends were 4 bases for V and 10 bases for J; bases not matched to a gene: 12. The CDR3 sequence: CASSPGWDRVFEQFF. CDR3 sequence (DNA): TGCGCCAGCAGCCCCGGGTGGGACAGGGTTTTCGAGCAGTTCTTC. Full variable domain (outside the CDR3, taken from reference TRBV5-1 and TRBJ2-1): KAGVTQTPRYLIKTRGQQVTLSCSPISGHRSVSWYQQTPGQGLQFLFEYFSETQRNKGNFPGRFSGRQFSNSRSEMNVSTLELGDSALYLCASSPGWDRVFEQFFGPGTRLTVL.

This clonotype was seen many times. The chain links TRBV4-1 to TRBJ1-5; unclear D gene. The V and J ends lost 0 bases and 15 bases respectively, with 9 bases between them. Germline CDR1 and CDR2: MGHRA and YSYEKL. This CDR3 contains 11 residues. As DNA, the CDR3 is TGCGCCAGCAGCCAAGAACACGGTCCGCATTTT. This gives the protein CASSQEHGPHF.

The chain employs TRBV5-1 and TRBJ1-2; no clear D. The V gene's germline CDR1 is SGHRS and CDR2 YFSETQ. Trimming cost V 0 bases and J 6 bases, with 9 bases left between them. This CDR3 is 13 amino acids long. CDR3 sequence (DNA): TGCGCCAGCAGCTTGGCCGAGACCGATGGCTACACCTTC. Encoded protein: CASSLAETDGYTF.